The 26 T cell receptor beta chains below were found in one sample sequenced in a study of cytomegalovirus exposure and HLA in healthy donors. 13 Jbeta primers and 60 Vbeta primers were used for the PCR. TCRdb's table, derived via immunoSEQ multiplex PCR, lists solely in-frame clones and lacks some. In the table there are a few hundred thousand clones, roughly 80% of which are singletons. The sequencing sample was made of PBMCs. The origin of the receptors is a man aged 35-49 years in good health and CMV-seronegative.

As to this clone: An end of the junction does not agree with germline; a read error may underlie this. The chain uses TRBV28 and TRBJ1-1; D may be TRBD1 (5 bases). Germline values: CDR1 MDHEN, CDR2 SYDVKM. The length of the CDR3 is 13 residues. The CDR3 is CATSQGLNTEAFF. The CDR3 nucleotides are TGTGCCACCAGTCAGGGTTTGAACACTGAAGCTTTCTTT.

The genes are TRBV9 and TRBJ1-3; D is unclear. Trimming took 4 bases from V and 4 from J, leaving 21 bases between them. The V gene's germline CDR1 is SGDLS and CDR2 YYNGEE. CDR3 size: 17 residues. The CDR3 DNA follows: TGTGCCAGCAGCCTTACCACGGGCCAGCGGAGCGGAAACACCATATATTTT. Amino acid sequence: CASSLTTGQRSGNTIYF.

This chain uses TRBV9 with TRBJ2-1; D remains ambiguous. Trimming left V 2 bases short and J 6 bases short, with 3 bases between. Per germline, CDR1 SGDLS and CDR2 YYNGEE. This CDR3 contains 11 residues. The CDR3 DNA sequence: TGTGCCAGCAGCGTCTCCAATGAGCAGTTCTTC. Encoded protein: CASSVSNEQFF. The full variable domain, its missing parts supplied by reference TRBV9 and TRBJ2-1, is DSGVTQTPKHLITATGQRVTLRCSPRSGDLSVYWYQQSLDQGLQFLIQYYNGEERAKGNILERFSAQQFPDLHSELNLSSLELGDSALYFCASSVSNEQFFGPGTRLTVL.

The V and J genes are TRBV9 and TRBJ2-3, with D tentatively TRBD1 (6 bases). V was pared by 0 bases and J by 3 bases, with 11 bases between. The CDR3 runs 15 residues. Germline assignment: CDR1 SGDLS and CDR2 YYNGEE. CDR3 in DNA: TGTGCCAGCAGCGTAGTTACAGGGTGGACAGATACGCAGTATTTT. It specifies CASSVVTGWTDTQYF.

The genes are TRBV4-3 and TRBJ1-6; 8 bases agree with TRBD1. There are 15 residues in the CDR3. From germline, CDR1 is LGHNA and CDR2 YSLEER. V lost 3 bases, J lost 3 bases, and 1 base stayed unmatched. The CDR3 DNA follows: TGCGCCAGCAGCCACGGGACAGGCTATAATTCACCCCTCCACTTT. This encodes CASSHGTGYNSPLHF.

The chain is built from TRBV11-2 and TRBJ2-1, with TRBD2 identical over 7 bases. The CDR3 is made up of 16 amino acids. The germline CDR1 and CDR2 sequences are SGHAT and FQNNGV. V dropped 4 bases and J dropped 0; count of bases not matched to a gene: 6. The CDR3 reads CASSSRLAHSYNEQFF. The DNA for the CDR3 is TGTGCCAGCAGCTCCCGACTAGCTCACTCCTACAATGAGCAGTTCTTC. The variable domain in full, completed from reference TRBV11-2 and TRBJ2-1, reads EAGVAQSPRYKIIEKRQSVAFWCNPISGHATLYWYQQILGQGPKLLIQFQNNGVVDDSQLPKDRFSAERLKGVDSTLKIQPAKLEDSAVYLCASSSRLAHSYNEQFFGPGTRLTVL.

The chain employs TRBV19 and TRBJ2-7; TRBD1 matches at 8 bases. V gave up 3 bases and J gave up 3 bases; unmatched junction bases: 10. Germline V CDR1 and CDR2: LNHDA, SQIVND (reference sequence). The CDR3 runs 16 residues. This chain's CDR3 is CASSIDPQGVIYEQYF. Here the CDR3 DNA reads TGTGCCAGTAGTATCGACCCACAGGGGGTAATCTACGAGCAGTACTTC.

The CDR3 region has the DNA TGTGCCAGCAGTTACTCTATCGCAGATACGCAGTATTTT. This codes for CASSYSIADTQYF. V is TRBV6-5 and J is TRBJ2-3, with D unclear. Trimming cost V 0 bases and J 4 bases, with 5 bases left between them. This CDR3 has 13 residues. In germline, CDR1 is MNHEY, CDR2 SVGAGI.

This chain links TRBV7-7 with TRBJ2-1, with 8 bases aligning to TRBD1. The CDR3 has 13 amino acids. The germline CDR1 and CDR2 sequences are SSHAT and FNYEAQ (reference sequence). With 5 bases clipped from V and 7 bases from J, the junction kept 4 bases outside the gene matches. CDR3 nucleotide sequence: TGTGCCAGCAGCCAGGACAGGGAAAATGAGCAGTTCTTC. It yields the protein CASSQDRENEQFF.

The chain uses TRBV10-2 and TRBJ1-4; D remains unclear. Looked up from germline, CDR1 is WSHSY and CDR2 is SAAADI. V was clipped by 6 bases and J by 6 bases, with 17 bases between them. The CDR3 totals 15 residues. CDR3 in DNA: TGCGCCAGCAGCGCCCGAGCGGGCGATTATGAAAAACTGTTTTTT. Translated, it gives CASSARAGDYEKLFF.

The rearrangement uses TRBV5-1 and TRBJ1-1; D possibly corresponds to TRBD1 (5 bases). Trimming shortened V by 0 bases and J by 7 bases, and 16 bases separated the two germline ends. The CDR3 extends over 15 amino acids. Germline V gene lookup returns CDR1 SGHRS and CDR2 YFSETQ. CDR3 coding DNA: TGCGCCAGCAGCTTGGAATGGGGGGGGTACAGTGAAGCTTTCTTT. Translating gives CASSLEWGGYSEAFF.

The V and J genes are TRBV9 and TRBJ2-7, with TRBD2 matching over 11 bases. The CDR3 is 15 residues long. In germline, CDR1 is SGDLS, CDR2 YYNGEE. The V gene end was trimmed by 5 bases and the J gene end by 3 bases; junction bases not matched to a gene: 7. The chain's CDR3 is CASSPGTSGLYEQYF. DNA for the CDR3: TGTGCCAGCAGTCCCGGGACTAGCGGTCTCTACGAGCAGTACTTC. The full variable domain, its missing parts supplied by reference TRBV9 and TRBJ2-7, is DSGVTQTPKHLITATGQRVTLRCSPRSGDLSVYWYQQSLDQGLQFLIQYYNGEERAKGNILERFSAQQFPDLHSELNLSSLELGDSALYFCASSPGTSGLYEQYFGPGTRLTVT.

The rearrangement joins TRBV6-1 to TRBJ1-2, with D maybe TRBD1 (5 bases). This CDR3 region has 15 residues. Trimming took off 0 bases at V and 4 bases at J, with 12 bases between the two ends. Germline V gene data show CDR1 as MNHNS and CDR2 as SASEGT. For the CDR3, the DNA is TGTGCCAGCAGTGAAGCGCAGTGGCAGGGCTATGGCTACACCTTC. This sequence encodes CASSEAQWQGYGYTF.

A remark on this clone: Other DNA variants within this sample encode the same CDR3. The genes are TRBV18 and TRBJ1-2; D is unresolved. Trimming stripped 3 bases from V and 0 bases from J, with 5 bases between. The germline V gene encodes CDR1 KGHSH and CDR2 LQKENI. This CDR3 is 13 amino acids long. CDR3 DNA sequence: TGTGCCAGCTCACCCGACACTAACTATGGCTACACCTTC. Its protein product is CASSPDTNYGYTF.

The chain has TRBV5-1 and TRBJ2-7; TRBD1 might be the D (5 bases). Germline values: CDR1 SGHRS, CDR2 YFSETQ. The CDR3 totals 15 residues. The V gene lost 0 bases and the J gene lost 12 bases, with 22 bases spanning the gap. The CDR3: CASSLEAGILVPPYF. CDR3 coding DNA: TGCGCCAGCAGCTTGGAGGCAGGGATTCTTGTCCCCCCGTACTTC. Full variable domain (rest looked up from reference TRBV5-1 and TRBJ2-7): KAGVTQTPRYLIKTRGQQVTLSCSPISGHRSVSWYQQTPGQGLQFLFEYFSETQRNKGNFPGRFSGRQFSNSRSEMNVSTLELGDSALYLCASSLEAGILVPPYFGPGTRLTVT.

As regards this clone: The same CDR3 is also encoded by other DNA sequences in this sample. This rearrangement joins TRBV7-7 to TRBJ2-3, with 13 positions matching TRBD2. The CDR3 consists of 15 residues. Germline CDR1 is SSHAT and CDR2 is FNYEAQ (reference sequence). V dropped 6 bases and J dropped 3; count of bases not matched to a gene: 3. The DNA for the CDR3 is TGTGCCAGCAGTTCGGGACTAGCGGGGACAGATACGCAGTATTTT. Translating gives CASSSGLAGTDTQYF.

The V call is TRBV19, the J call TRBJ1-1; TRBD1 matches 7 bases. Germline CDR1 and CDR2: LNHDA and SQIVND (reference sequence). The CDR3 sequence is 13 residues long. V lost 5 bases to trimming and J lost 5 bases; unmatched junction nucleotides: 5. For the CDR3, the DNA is TGTGCCAGTAGTGTACAGGGGCGAACTGAAGCTTTCTTT. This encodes CASSVQGRTEAFF.

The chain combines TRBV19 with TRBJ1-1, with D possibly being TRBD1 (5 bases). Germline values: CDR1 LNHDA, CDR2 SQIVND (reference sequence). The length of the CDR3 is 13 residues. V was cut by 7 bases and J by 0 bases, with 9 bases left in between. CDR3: CASNARVNTEAFF. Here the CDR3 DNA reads TGTGCCAGTAACGCCAGGGTGAACACTGAAGCTTTCTTT.

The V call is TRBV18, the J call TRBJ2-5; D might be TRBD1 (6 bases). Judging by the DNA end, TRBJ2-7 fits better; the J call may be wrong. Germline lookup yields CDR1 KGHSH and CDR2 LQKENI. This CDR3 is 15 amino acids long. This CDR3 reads CASSPPQGSPYEQYF. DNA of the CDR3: TGTGCCAGCTCACCACCACAGGGAAGTCCCTACGAGCAGTACTTC.

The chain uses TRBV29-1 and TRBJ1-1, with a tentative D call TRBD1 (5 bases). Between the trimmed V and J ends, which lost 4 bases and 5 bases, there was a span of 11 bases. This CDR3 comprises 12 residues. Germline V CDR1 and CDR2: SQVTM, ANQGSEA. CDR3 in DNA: TGCAGCGTTGTTCGGGGGGGGACTGAAGCTTTCTTT. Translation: CSVVRGGTEAFF.

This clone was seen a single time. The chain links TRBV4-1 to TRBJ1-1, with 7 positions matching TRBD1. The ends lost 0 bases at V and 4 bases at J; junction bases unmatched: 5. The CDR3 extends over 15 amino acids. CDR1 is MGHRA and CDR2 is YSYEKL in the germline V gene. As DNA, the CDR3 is TGCGCCAGCAGCCAAGATAGGGGGCGCGGCACTGAAGCTTTCTTT. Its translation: CASSQDRGRGTEAFF.

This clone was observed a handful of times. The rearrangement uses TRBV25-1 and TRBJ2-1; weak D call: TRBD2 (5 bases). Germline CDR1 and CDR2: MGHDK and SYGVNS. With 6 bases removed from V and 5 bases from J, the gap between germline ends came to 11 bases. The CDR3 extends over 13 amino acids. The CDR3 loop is CASSPGTNNEQFF. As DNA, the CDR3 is TGTGCCAGCAGCCCGGGAACAAACAATGAGCAGTTCTTC.

The CDR3 sequence is CASSPGQGVWEQYF. In DNA, the CDR3 is TGTGCCAGCAGTCCGGGACAGGGGGTTTGGGAGCAGTACTTC. The V and J genes are TRBV27 and TRBJ2-7; 11 bases align to TRBD1. Germline loops: CDR1 MNHEY, CDR2 SMNVEV (reference sequence). Losses at the gene ends were 5 bases for V and 7 bases for J; bases not matched to a gene: 7. The CDR3 loop spans 14 amino acids.

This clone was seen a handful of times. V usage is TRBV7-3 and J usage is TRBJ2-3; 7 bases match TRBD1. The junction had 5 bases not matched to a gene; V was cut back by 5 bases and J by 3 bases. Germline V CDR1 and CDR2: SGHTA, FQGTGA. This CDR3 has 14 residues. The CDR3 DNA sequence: TGTGCCAGCAGCGTAGGGGGACAGACAGATACGCAGTATTTT. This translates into CASSVGGQTDTQYF.

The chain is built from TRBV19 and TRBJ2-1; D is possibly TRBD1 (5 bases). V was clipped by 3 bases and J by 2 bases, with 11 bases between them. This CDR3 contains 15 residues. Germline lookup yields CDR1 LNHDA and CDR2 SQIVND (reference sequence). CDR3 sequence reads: CASSISQGPYNEQFF. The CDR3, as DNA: TGTGCCAGTAGTATCAGTCAGGGCCCCTACAATGAGCAGTTCTTC.

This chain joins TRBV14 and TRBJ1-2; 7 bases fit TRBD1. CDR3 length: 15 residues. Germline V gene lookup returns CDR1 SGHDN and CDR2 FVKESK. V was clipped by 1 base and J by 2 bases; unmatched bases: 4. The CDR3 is CASSQGTGANYGYTF. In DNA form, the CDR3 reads TGTGCCAGCAGCCAAGGTACAGGGGCAAACTATGGCTACACCTTC.